A selection of T cell receptor beta chains follows, all from one sample in a study of neurological immune-mediated disorders. A single record per CDR3 protein comes from TCRdb applying MiXCR to the 5' RACE reads. The sample has approximately 50,000 distinct CDR3 sequences; 3% to 4.5% are singletons. Sequenced material: PBMCs. The receptors were gathered from a man aged 55 to 70 with multiple sclerosis. CDR3s include the opening cysteine and the closing phenylalanine or tryptophan. Each record gives: V gene, J gene, CDR3 protein.

TRBV10-3,TRBJ2-2,CAITLGAGTGELFF
TRBV15,TRBJ1-5,CATSRGASKDQPQHF
TRBV20-1,TRBJ2-7,CSASPLSLGEQYF
TRBV7-9,TRBJ1-5,CASSKGNQPQHF
TRBV3-1,TRBJ2-1,CASSFNYAEQFF
TRBV7-3,TRBJ2-3,CASSARASETDTQYF
TRBV11-2,TRBJ1-1,CASSLGGLQRYTEAFF
TRBV7-2,TRBJ2-3,CASSPEGKLTDTQYF
TRBV29-1,TRBJ1-1,CSVPENLQVHTEAFF
TRBV18,TRBJ1-1,CASSPPGQSEAFF
TRBV5-1,TRBJ2-5,CASSLVGQQGVRETQYF
TRBV12-5,TRBJ2-1,CASGRGSSYNEQFF
TRBV20-1,TRBJ2-2,CSARRAVPGQWFTGELFF
TRBV10-3,TRBJ2-3,CAISGTGTDTQYF
TRBV27,TRBJ2-1,CASSFGAGGYEQFF
TRBV5-6,TRBJ2-3,CASLWGDTQYF
TRBV7-2,TRBJ1-6,CASSSPGQGSPLHF
TRBV4-1,TRBJ1-3,CASSQEGTAFTNTIYF
TRBV7-6,TRBJ1-2,CASSLGRGDGYTF
TRBV28,TRBJ1-1,CASSLLGDTEAFF
TRBV12-3/TRBV12-4,TRBJ2-7,CASSPSGRLHEQYF
TRBV15,TRBJ2-1,CATSRRPGGPYNEQFF
TRBV11-2,TRBJ1-4,CASSLDISANQLFF